The 30 T cell receptor beta chains below all came from one sample that was sequenced in a study of T cells in Graves' hyperthyroidism and ophthalmopathy. Amplification yielded TCR beta CDR3 regions, with RNA transcripts as the source. HTBI primers were the set used in a first-round RT-PCR of the TCR CDR3. TCRdb re-called the multiplex PCR reads through MiXCR, storing one row per CDR3 protein. The repertoire has 300,000 to 450,000 distinct CDR3 sequences, about 13% of them found once; the top ten carry around 21%. Sequencing used blood. These receptors originate from a man aged 30 to 45 with Graves' hyperthyroidism that later progressed to Graves' ophthalmopathy.

In its sample, this clonotype was seen a few times. The chain uses TRBV7-8 and TRBJ2-1; TRBD2 aligns across 13 bases. CDR1 is SGHVS and CDR2 is FQNEAQ in the germline V gene. CDR3 size: 16 residues. Unmatched junction bases numbered 2, after V lost 4 bases and J lost 2 bases. The CDR3 DNA reads TGTGCCAGCAGCTCAACTAGCGGGGGGGCCTACAATGAGCAGTTCTTC. Translation gives CASSSTSGGAYNEQFF. Using reference TRBV7-8 and TRBJ2-1 for the parts outside the CDR3, the full variable domain is GAGVSQSPRYKVAKRGQDVALRCDPISGHVSLFWYQQALGQGPEFLTYFQNEAQLDKSGLPSDRFFAERPEGSVSTLKIQRTQQEDSAVYLCASSSTSGGAYNEQFFGPGTRLTVL.

At least ten counts were recorded for this clonotype. This chain joins TRBV19 and TRBJ1-4, with 10 bases aligning to TRBD1. The length of the CDR3 is 13 residues. The V gene's germline CDR1 is LNHDA and CDR2 SQIVND (reference sequence). With V trimmed by 6 bases and J by 8 bases, 3 bases remained unmatched. The CDR3 here is CASRGQGEEKLFF. DNA for the CDR3: TGTGCCAGTAGAGGACAGGGGGAAGAAAAACTGTTTTTT.

The J gene is TRBJ2-2, the V gene TRBV29-1; 9 bases line up with TRBD1. Per germline, CDR1 SQVTM and CDR2 ANQGSEA. This CDR3 spans 14 amino acids. V gave up 5 bases and J gave up 5 bases; unmatched junction bases: 6. CDR3 nucleotides: TGCAGCGTTCGAAAGACAGGGGGGACCGGGGAGCTGTTTTTT. Translating it yields CSVRKTGGTGELFF.

V and J are TRBV5-1 and TRBJ2-3; 7 nucleotides match TRBD2. V lost 2 bases and J lost 5; bases outside the gene matches: 8. The CDR3 covers 15 residues. Germline V gene lookup returns CDR1 SGHRS and CDR2 YFSETQ. CDR3 sequence reads: CASSFRGDQGDTQYF. The CDR3 DNA reads as TGCGCCAGCAGCTTCCGGGGGGACCAGGGAGATACGCAGTATTTT.

This clonotype showed up many times. The chain recombines TRBV6-5 with TRBJ2-7; tentatively, D is TRBD2 (7 bases). This CDR3 spans 16 amino acids. The V gene lost 0 bases and the J gene lost 1 base, with 13 bases spanning the gap. Looked up from germline, CDR1 is MNHEY and CDR2 is SVGAGI. CDR3 protein: CASSYSRGAESYEQYF. The CDR3 DNA follows: TGTGCCAGCAGTTACTCACGGGGGGCCGAATCCTACGAGCAGTACTTC.

This chain joins TRBV5-1 and TRBJ2-6; D gene uncertain. The V end was cut by 0 bases, the J end by 0 bases, with 4 bases between. CDR1 is SGHRS, CDR2 YFSETQ, per germline. The CDR3 runs to 15 residues. CDR3 amino acids: CASSLDSSGANVLTF. CDR3 nucleotide sequence: TGCGCCAGCAGCTTGGATTCCTCTGGGGCCAACGTCCTGACTTTC.

The sample holds a few counts of this clonotype. The CDR3, as DNA: TGTGCCAGCAGCTTAGGCCACTACCCGGACAGAGATAACAATGAGCAGTTCTTC. This codes for CASSLGHYPDRDNNEQFF. The chain joins TRBV13 to TRBJ2-1; D is perhaps TRBD1 (6 bases). This CDR3 spans 18 amino acids. CDR1 and CDR2 (germline): PRHDT, FYEKMQ (reference sequence). The ends were cut back, 0 bases at V and 5 bases at J, with 20 bases in the middle.

The rearrangement links TRBV6-1 to TRBJ2-7; D remains ambiguous. Germline V CDR1 and CDR2: MNHNS, SASEGT. The length of the CDR3 is 14 residues. The ends were cut back, 8 bases at V and 1 base at J, with 15 bases in the middle. The CDR3 nucleotides are TGTGCCAGCGCCTATTTACGGTTTTCCTACGAGCAGTACTTC. This codes for CASAYLRFSYEQYF.

This clonotype was observed at least ten times. The rearrangement joins TRBV20-1 to TRBJ1-5; unclear D gene. Between the trimmed V and J ends, which lost 5 bases and 3 bases, there was a span of 11 bases. Germline assignment: CDR1 DFQATT and CDR2 SNEGSKA (reference sequence). This CDR3 is built from 13 residues. The CDR3 region has the DNA TGCAGTGCTTCTTACACGGTCAATCAGCCCCAGCATTTT. Its translation is CSASYTVNQPQHF.

The chain couples TRBV7-9 to TRBJ2-3; TRBD2 might be the D (6 bases). Germline CDR1 reads SEHNR; CDR2 reads FQNEAQ (reference sequence). The CDR3 is 16 amino acids. Trimming left V 0 bases short and J 3 bases short, with 13 bases between. CDR3 sequence (DNA): TGTGCCAGCAGCTTAGCAGCGGGCCATGATACAGATACGCAGTATTTT. The encoded protein is CASSLAAGHDTDTQYF.

The rearrangement uses TRBV19 and TRBJ1-5, with D perhaps matching TRBD1 (6 bases). The CDR3 is made up of 16 amino acids. Germline lookup yields CDR1 LNHDA and CDR2 SQIVND (reference sequence). Trimming removed 3 bases at V and 0 bases at J, with 12 bases between. The CDR3 DNA is TGTGCCAGTAGTATCCAGGGGAGAAATAGCAATCAGCCCCAGCATTTT. Residues: CASSIQGRNSNQPQHF.

This clonotype has a handful of counts. The V gene is TRBV29-1, the J gene TRBJ1-2, with D perhaps TRBD1 (6 bases). Germline CDR1 and CDR2: SQVTM and ANQGSEA. The CDR3 totals 12 residues. The V end was cut by 6 bases, the J end by 3 bases, with 11 bases between. The CDR3 DNA is TGCAGCGTCCCCTCAGGGGACTATGGCTACACCTTC. Protein sequence: CSVPSGDYGYTF.

A few counts support this clonotype. J is TRBJ2-2 and V is TRBV7-9; TRBD1 matches 9 bases. Germline-derived CDR1 and CDR2 are SEHNR and FQNEAQ (reference sequence). V gave up 6 bases and J gave up 3 bases; unmatched junction bases: 5. There are 15 residues in the CDR3. CDR3 sequence: CASRPTGGDTGELFF. In nucleotides, the CDR3 is TGTGCCAGCAGACCTACAGGGGGCGACACCGGGGAGCTGTTTTTT.

The V gene is TRBV4-1, the J gene TRBJ1-6, with a tentative D call TRBD1 (5 bases). Per the germline V gene, CDR1 is MGHRA and CDR2 is YSYEKL. This CDR3 region has 17 residues. V shed 2 bases and J shed 7 bases, with 18 bases lying between them. In DNA form, the CDR3 reads TGCGCCAGCAGCCAACCCAGGAGGGGACTCAACAATTCACCCCTCCACTTT. Translation: CASSQPRRGLNNSPLHF.

The rearrangement links TRBV10-1 to TRBJ2-3; D not certain. V was trimmed by 2 bases and J by 2 bases, leaving 5 bases between them. CDR3 length: 13 amino acids. Germline lookup yields CDR1 WNHNN and CDR2 SYGVQD (reference sequence). The CDR3 region has the DNA TGCGCCAGCAGTGAGACTAACACAGATACGCAGTATTTT. Encoded protein: CASSETNTDTQYF.

In this sample, this clonotype turned up a few times. The chain has TRBV7-9 and TRBJ1-2; D gene ambiguous. The germline V gene has CDR1 SEHNR and CDR2 FQNEAQ (reference sequence). Trimming removed 1 base at V and 6 bases at J, with 12 bases between. CDR3 length equals 14 residues. This CDR3 is CASSLGIIGDGYTF. As DNA, the CDR3 is TGTGCCAGCAGCTTAGGGATTATCGGGGATGGCTACACCTTC.

This clonotype was picked up many times. The rearrangement links TRBV10-3 to TRBJ1-4; no definite D call. V lost 0 bases to trimming and J lost 8 bases, with 4 bases between them. The CDR3 sequence is 12 residues long. From germline, CDR1 is ENHRY and CDR2 SYGVKD. Here the CDR3 DNA reads TGTGCCATCAGTGAGTCTAGGGAAAAACTGTTTTTT. It yields the protein CAISESREKLFF.

The chain combines TRBV5-5 with TRBJ2-1; the D gene is possibly TRBD1 (6 bases). V lost 0 bases and J lost 8, with 9 bases in between. Per germline, CDR1 SGHKS and CDR2 YYEKEE (reference sequence). The CDR3 contains 13 residues. CDR3 nucleotides: TGTGCCAGCAGCTTGGCAGGGGCTGATGAGCAGTTCTTC. Encoded protein: CASSLAGADEQFF.

CDR3 protein: CASSDEGYTGELFF. CDR3 bases: TGTGCCAGCAGTGACGAGGGGTACACCGGGGAGCTGTTTTTT. The chain joins TRBV6-4 to TRBJ2-2, with D possibly called TRBD1 or TRBD2 (5 bases each). Trimming pared 2 bases from V and 3 bases from J, leaving 7 bases between. Germline lookup yields CDR1 MRHNA and CDR2 SNTAGT. This CDR3 has 14 residues.

The chain recombines TRBV3-1 with TRBJ2-5; D unclear. Germline V gives CDR1 LGHDT, CDR2 YNNKEL (reference sequence). The CDR3 is 13 amino acids. V lost 2 bases and J 2 bases, leaving 6 bases between the germline ends. The CDR3 nucleotides read TGTGCCAGCAGCCAATACTTTCAAGAGACCCAGTACTTC. Protein sequence: CASSQYFQETQYF.

This clonotype was seen many times. This chain links TRBV7-2 with TRBJ2-7; D is possibly TRBD2 (6 bases). CDR3 length equals 15 residues. CDR1 SGHTA and CDR2 FQGNSA come from the germline V gene. V was cut by 5 bases and J by 1 base, with 15 bases left in between. CDR3 sequence reads: CASSAHAGRSYEQYF. The CDR3, as DNA: TGTGCCAGCAGCGCCCATGCGGGGAGGTCCTACGAGCAGTACTTC.

This clonotype was found many times. V is TRBV12-3 or TRBV12-4 and J is TRBJ1-1; D is possibly TRBD1 (6 bases). Trimming pared 3 bases from V and 7 bases from J, leaving 12 bases between. This CDR3 is built from 13 residues. This CDR3 reads CASSLVGASEAFF. The CDR3, as DNA: TGTGCCAGCAGTTTGGTGGGGGCTAGTGAAGCTTTCTTT.

The V call is TRBV5-4, the J call TRBJ2-3, with 8 bases matching TRBD2. V was pared by 4 bases and J by 4 bases, with 8 bases of the junction left unmatched. The CDR3 contains 15 residues. The germline CDR1 and CDR2 sequences are SGHNT and YYREEE (reference sequence). CDR3 loop: CASSPTSAEPDTQYF. DNA of the CDR3: TGTGCCAGCAGCCCGACTAGCGCGGAACCAGATACGCAGTATTTT.

The table lists this clonotype with many counts. V is TRBV6-6 and J is TRBJ2-7; perhaps TRBD2 as D (7 bases). In germline, CDR1 is MNHNY, CDR2 SVGAGI (reference sequence). V shed 0 bases and J shed 1 base, with 13 bases lying between them. The CDR3 extends over 16 amino acids. The CDR3 reads CASSYSGGGVSYEQYF. In DNA, the CDR3 is TGTGCCAGCAGTTACTCGGGAGGGGGGGTTTCCTACGAGCAGTACTTC.

Remarks on this clonotype: A much larger clone is a single base away; this may be a read error. The J gene is TRBJ2-4, the V gene TRBV11-2; no firm D call. Trimming removed 3 bases from V and 0 bases from J, with 12 bases in between. Germline V lookup: CDR1 SGHAT, CDR2 FQNNGV. This CDR3 is 16 amino acids long. This chain's CDR3 is CASSLDGSIAKNIQYF. In DNA form, the CDR3 reads TGTGCCAGCAGCTTGGACGGGTCCATAGCCAAAAACATTCAGTACTTC.

In this sample, this clonotype turned up many times. The rearrangement links TRBV6-5 to TRBJ1-2; D is ambiguous. Per the germline V gene, CDR1 is MNHEY and CDR2 is SVGAGI. CDR3 length equals 13 residues. Trimming removed 0 bases at V and 4 bases at J, with 6 bases between. The CDR3 bases are TGTGCCAGCAGTTACTCGCACGGCTATGGCTACACCTTC. Its translation: CASSYSHGYGYTF.

This clonotype was recorded at least ten times. This chain joins TRBV28 and TRBJ1-5; no clear D gene. Trimming removed 3 bases at V and 4 bases at J, with 13 bases between. The CDR3 is made up of 15 amino acids. Germline-derived CDR1 and CDR2 are MDHEN and SYDVKM. CDR3 region: CASSFGQDGNQPQHF. DNA for the CDR3: TGTGCCAGCAGTTTTGGGCAGGACGGGAATCAGCCCCAGCATTTT. The whole variable domain, filled in from reference TRBV28 and TRBJ1-5, reads DVKVTQSSRYLVKRTGEKVFLECVQDMDHENMFWYRQDPGLGLRLIYFSYDVKMKEKGDIPEGYSVSREKKERFSLILESASTNQTSMYLCASSFGQDGNQPQHFGDGTRLSIL.

This CDR3 reads CSVEDREYGYTF. Written as DNA, the CDR3 is TGCAGCGTTGAGGACAGGGAATATGGCTACACCTTC. V usage is TRBV29-1 and J usage is TRBJ1-2, with TRBD1 identical over 8 bases. CDR1 is SQVTM and CDR2 is ANQGSEA in the germline V gene. The CDR3 runs 12 residues. Germline trimming cut 3 bases from V and 5 bases from J; bases unmatched to any gene: 2.

V usage is TRBV6-1 and J usage is TRBJ2-3, with 11 bases lining up with TRBD1. The V segment lost 2 bases and the J segment 2 bases; nucleotides outside the gene matches: 3. The CDR3 totals 16 residues. Per the germline V gene, CDR1 is MNHNS and CDR2 is SASEGT. CDR3 residues: CASSELGQGATDTQYF. The DNA for the CDR3 is TGTGCCAGCAGTGAACTCGGACAGGGGGCCACAGATACGCAGTATTTT.

This clonotype was seen ten or more times. This chain links TRBV6-1 with TRBJ2-7, with TRBD2 matching 7 bases. Germline CDR1 reads MNHNS; CDR2 reads SASEGT. There are 16 residues in the CDR3. The ends lost 4 bases at V and 1 base at J; junction bases unmatched: 10. The CDR3 protein is CASSAGGLSTSYEQYF. The CDR3 DNA reads TGTGCCAGCAGTGCGGGGGGACTTTCTACTTCCTACGAGCAGTACTTC.